This T cell receptor beta chain was sequenced for a study of blood T cell repertoires in COVID-19. Study overall: Donors in the United States, Italy and Spain gave samples during acute or convalescent COVID-19. T cells, B-cell-depleted T cells, or PBMCs provided the cDNA or gDNA that served as material.

In the original analysis: Amplification with reference gene primers provided the estimates of nucleated cell counts. Sequenced by immunoSEQ multiplex PCR; TCRdb stores in-frame clones only, minus some. For V, J and clone size, that table is used; D and trimming come from the DNA. The sample lists 200,000 to 250,000 clones; more than 65% were seen once. Only a few counts were recorded for this clone. The CDR3 is 14 amino acids. The ends lost 0 bases at V and 8 bases at J; junction bases unmatched: 6. Germline lookup yields CDR1 SGHTA and CDR2 FQGNSA. The chain uses TRBV7-2 and TRBJ1-2, with 7 nucleotides matching TRBD1. The sequence was obtained from a woman older than 75 with acute or convalescent COVID-19. Sequencing used peripheral blood. CDR3 in DNA: TGTGCCAGCAGCTTAGCAGGGGGCCAGGGGGGCTACACCTTC. Translation gives CASSLAGGQGGYTF. The full variable domain, its missing parts supplied by reference TRBV7-2 and TRBJ1-2, is GAGVSQSPSNKVTEKGKDVELRCDPISGHTALYWYRQSLGQGLEFLIYFQGNSAPDKSGLPSDRFSAERTGGSVSTLTIQRTQQEDSAVYLCASSLAGGQGGYTFGSGTRLTVV.